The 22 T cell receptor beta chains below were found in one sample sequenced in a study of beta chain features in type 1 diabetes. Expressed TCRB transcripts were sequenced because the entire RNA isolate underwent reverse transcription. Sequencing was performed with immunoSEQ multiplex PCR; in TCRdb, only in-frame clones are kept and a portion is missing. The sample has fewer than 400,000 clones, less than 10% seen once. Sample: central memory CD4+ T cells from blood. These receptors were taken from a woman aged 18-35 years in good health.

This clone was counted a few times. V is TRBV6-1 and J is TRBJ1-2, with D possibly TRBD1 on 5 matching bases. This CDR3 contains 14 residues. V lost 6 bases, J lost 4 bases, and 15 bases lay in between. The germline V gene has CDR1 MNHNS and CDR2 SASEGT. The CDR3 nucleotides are TGTGCCAGCAGCCGGGACCCGATAACCTATGGCTACACCTTC. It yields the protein CASSRDPITYGYTF.

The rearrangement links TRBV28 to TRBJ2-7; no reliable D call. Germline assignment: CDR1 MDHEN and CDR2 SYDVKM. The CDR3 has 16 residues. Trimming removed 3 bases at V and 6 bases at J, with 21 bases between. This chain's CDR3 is CASSFLSSYARPEQYF. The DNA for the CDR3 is TGTGCCAGCAGTTTCTTATCCTCGTACGCGAGACCCGAGCAGTACTTC.

CDR3 DNA: TGTGCCAGCAGCTTAGATCGGGCCAAACAAGAGACCCAGTACTTC. Encoded protein: CASSLDRAKQETQYF. The chain combines TRBV7-2 with TRBJ2-5; no clear D gene. In germline, CDR1 is SGHTA, CDR2 FQGNSA. The CDR3 is made up of 15 amino acids. V lost 1 base to trimming and J lost 2 bases, with 11 bases between them.

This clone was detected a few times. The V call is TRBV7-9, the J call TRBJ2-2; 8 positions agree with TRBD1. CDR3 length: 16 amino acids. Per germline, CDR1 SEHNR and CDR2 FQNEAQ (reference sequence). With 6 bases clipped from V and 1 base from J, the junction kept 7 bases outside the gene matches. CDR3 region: CASRSKTGVNTGELFF. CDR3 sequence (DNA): TGTGCCAGCAGAAGTAAGACAGGGGTGAACACCGGGGAGCTGTTTTTT.

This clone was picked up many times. CDR3 residues: CASSSPGTSGRGEQFF. In DNA, the CDR3 is TGTGCCAGCAGTTCCCCCGGGACTAGCGGGAGAGGTGAGCAGTTCTTC. The rearrangement joins TRBV28 to TRBJ2-1, with 14 nucleotides matching TRBD2. Trimming cost V 4 bases and J 9 bases; bases outside gene matches: 8. Looked up from germline, CDR1 is MDHEN and CDR2 is SYDVKM. The CDR3 has 16 residues.

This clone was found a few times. The CDR3 reads CASSLGQSSHEQYF. The DNA for the CDR3 is TGTGCCAGCAGCTTAGGACAGTCTTCCCACGAGCAGTACTTC. The chain combines TRBV7-2 with TRBJ2-7; D may be TRBD1 (5 bases). The CDR3 contains 14 residues. Between the trimmed V and J ends, which lost 1 base and 5 bases, there was a span of 12 bases. Germline V CDR1 and CDR2: SGHTA, FQGNSA.

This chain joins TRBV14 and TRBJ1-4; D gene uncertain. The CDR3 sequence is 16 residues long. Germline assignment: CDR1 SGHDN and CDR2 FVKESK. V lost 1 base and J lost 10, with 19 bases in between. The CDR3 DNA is TGTGCCAGCAGCCAAGTAACGGGCGCCCCAGCGGGAAAACTGTTTTTT. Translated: CASSQVTGAPAGKLFF.

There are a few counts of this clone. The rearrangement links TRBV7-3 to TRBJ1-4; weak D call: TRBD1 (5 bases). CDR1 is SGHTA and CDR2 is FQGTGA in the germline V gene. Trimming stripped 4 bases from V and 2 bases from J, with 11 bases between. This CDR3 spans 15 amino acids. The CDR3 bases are TGTGCCAGCAGCTCCCAGGGTCCTACTAATGAAAAACTGTTTTTT. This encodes CASSSQGPTNEKLFF. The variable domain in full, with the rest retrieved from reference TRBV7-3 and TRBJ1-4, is GAGVSQTPSNKVTEKGKYVELRCDPISGHTALYWYRQSLGQGPEFLIYFQGTGAADDSGLPNDRFFAVRPEGSVSTLKIQRTERGDSAVYLCASSSQGPTNEKLFFGSGTQLSVL.

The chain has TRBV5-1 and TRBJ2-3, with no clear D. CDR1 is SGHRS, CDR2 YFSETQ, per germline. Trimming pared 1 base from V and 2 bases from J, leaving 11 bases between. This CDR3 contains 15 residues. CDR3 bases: TGCGCCAGCAGCTTGAGTCCTGACATCACAGATACGCAGTATTTT. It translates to CASSLSPDITDTQYF.

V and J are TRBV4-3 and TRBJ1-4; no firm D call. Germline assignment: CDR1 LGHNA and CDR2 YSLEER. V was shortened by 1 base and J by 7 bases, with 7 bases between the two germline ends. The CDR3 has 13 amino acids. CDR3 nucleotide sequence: TGCGCCAGCAGCCAAGGAGAGGGTGAAAAACTGTTTTTT. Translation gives CASSQGEGEKLFF.

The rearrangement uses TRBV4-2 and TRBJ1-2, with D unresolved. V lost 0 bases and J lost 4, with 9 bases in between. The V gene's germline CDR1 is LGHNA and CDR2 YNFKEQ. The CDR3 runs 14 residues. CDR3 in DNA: TGTGCCAGCAGCCAAGATAGGGCGGCCTATGGCTACACCTTC. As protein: CASSQDRAAYGYTF.

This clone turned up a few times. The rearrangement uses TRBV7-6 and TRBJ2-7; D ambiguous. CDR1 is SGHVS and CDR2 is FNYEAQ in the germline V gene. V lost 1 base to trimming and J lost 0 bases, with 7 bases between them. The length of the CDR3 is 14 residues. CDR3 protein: CASSLEARSYEQYF. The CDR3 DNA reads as TGTGCCAGCAGCTTAGAAGCACGCTCCTACGAGCAGTACTTC. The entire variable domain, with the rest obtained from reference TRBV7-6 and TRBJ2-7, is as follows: GAGVSQSPRYKVTKRGQDVALRCDPISGHVSLYWYRQALGQGPEFLTYFNYEAQQDKSGLPNDRFSAERPEGSISTLTIQRTEQRDSAMYRCASSLEARSYEQYFGPGTRLTVT.

Here the CDR3 reads CASSFEAGLTYEQYF. The CDR3 coding sequence is TGTGCCAGCAGTTTTGAGGCGGGCCTTACCTACGAGCAGTACTTC. The chain joins TRBV27 to TRBJ2-7; D is perhaps TRBD2 (5 bases). CDR3 length: 15 residues. V lost 3 bases to trimming and J lost 2 bases, with 14 bases between them. Germline V gene lookup returns CDR1 MNHEY and CDR2 SMNVEV (reference sequence).

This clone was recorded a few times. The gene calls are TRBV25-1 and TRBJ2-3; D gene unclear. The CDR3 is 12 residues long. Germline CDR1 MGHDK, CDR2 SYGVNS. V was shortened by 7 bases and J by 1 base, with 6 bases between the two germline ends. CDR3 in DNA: TGTGCCAGCACCCTCGGCACAGATACGCAGTATTTT. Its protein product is CASTLGTDTQYF.

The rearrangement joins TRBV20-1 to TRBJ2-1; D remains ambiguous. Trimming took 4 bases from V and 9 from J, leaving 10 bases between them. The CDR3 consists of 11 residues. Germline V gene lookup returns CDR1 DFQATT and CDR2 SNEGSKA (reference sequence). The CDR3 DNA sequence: TGCAGTGCTAATCCTCTTTTTGAGCAGTTCTTC. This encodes CSANPLFEQFF.

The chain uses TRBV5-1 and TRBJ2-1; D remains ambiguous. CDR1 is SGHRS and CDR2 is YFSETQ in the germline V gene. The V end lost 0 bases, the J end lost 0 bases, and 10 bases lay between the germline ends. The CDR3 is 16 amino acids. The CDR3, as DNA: TGCGCCAGCAGCTTGGCCCTGAAGAGCTCCTACAATGAGCAGTTCTTC. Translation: CASSLALKSSYNEQFF.

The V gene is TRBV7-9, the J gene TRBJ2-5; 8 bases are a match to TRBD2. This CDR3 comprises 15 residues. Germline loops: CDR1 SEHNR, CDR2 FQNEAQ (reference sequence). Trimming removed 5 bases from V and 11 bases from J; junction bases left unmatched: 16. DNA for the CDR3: TGTGCCAGCAGCCTATCAGCGGGAGCTTCGGGGGAGCAGTACTTC. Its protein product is CASSLSAGASGEQYF.

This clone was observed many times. The CDR3: CASSLPDRSDTQYF. The CDR3 DNA reads as TGTGCCAGCAGCTTACCTGATAGATCGGATACGCAGTATTTT. This chain uses TRBV7-2 with TRBJ2-3; D not certain. The germline gives CDR1 SGHTA, CDR2 FQGNSA. The CDR3 is 14 amino acids. Trimming removed 2 bases from V and 6 bases from J, with 12 bases in between.

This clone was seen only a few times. CDR3 sequence (DNA): TGTGCCAGCAGCTTAGAGGGTAGCGGGAATAATGAGCAGTTCTTC. Translation gives CASSLEGSGNNEQFF. This chain connects TRBV11-3 to TRBJ2-1; 8 nucleotides match TRBD2. The CDR3 extends over 15 amino acids. The trim removed 0 bases at V and 7 bases at J, leaving 5 bases unmatched. CDR1 and CDR2 from the germline V gene are SGHNT and YENEEA.

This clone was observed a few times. CDR3 sequence: CASSLLAGTYEQYF. In DNA form, the CDR3 reads TGTGCCAGCAGTTTACTAGCGGGAACCTACGAGCAGTACTTC. V gene TRBV27 combines with J gene TRBJ2-7, with 9 bases fitting TRBD2. There are 14 residues in the CDR3. CDR1 MNHEY and CDR2 SMNVEV come from the germline V gene (reference sequence). Trimming cost V 2 bases and J 2 bases; bases outside gene matches: 1.

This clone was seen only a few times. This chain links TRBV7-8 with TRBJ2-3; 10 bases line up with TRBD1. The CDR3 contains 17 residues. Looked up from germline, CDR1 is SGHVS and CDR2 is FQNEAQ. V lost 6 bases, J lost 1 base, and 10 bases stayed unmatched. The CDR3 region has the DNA TGTGCCAGCAGTGCCCGGGACAGGGGTGGAGGCACAGATACGCAGTATTTT. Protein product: CASSARDRGGGTDTQYF.

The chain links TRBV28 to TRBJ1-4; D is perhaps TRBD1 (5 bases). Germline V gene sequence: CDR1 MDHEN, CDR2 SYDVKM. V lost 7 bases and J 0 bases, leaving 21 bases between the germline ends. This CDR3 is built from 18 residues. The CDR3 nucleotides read TGTGCCAGCAACGAGGCCAGCCCAACGGGGGCAACTAATGAAAAACTGTTTTTT. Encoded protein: CASNEASPTGATNEKLFF.